This T cell receptor (beta chain) was sequenced during a study of blood T cell repertoires in COVID-19. The overall study: Collection of acute and convalescent COVID-19 samples took place in the United States, Italy and Spain. T cells, B-cell-depleted T cells, or PBMCs provided the cDNA or gDNA that served as material.

In the original analysis: Amplifying reference gene primers gave estimates of nucleated cell counts. The assay was immunoSEQ multiplex PCR, and TCRdb's table has in-frame clones only and misses some. V and J calls and clone size are copied from that table; D and trimming were computed from the DNA. The table has more than 100,000 clones, about 90% seen once. V was clipped by 0 bases and J by 8 bases, with 14 bases between them. Germline lookup yields CDR1 SGHDN and CDR2 FVKESK. CDR3 length equals 15 residues. This clonotype originated in a man in his forties or fifties in a cohort sampled during active COVID-19. J is TRBJ2-1 and V is TRBV14, with D perhaps matching TRBD2 (5 bases). The sample comprised peripheral blood. CDR3 nucleotide sequence: TGTGCCAGCAGCCAAGAACCCGGGGTGGTCCATGAGCAGTTCTTC. Its translation: CASSQEPGVVHEQFF.